These T cell receptor beta chains were read from a single sample in a study of shared clonotypes between healthy human individuals. Clones were read by immunoSEQ multiplex PCR, and TCRdb kept only the in-frame ones, dropping some. The table shows roughly 1.4 million clones, with approximately 98.5% occurring only once. Sequenced input: naive CD4+ T cells sorted from blood. All receptors come from a man aged 25-40 years in good health. CDR3s include the opening cysteine and the closing phenylalanine or tryptophan. Fields, in order: V gene, D gene, CDR3 length, J gene, clone size, CDR3 protein, CDR3 DNA. A D gene is named only where the DNA matches it firmly. Clone size appears in some rows only: once, few, many, or a class for an expanded clone.

TRBV6-1	NA	13	TRBJ2-1	NA	CASSASRGGEQFF	TGTGCCAGCAGTGCCAGCAGGGGCGGTGAGCAGTTCTTC
TRBV9	NA	12	TRBJ2-3	NA	CASSQSTDTQYF	TGTGCCAGCAGCCAAAGCACAGATACGCAGTATTTT
TRBV27	NA	15	TRBJ2-3	NA	CASRERRASTDTQYF	TGTGCCAGCAGAGAAAGGCGGGCCAGCACAGATACGCAGTATTTT
TRBV7-2	NA	14	TRBJ2-5	NA	CASSLAAVRGTQYF	TGTGCCAGCAGCTTAGCAGCGGTCCGAGGGACCCAGTACTTC
TRBV7-9	NA	13	TRBJ1-2	NA	CASSPDGPYGYTF	TGTGCCAGCAGCCCGGACGGCCCCTATGGCTACACCTTC
TRBV6-5	NA	14	TRBJ2-4	NA	CATGPSGSKNIQYF	TGTGCCACAGGACCCAGCGGGTCCAAAAACATTCAGTACTTC
TRBV2	TRBD1	14	TRBJ1-2	NA	CASSEPDRGGGYTF	TGTGCCAGCAGCGAACCCGACAGGGGCGGTGGCTACACCTTC
TRBV5-1	NA	15	TRBJ2-1	NA	CASSLDPERYNEQFF	TGCGCCAGCAGCTTGGACCCCGAAAGGTACAATGAGCAGTTCTTC
TRBV7-9	NA	15	TRBJ1-4	NA	CASSRMGAREEKLFF	TGTGCCAGCAGCCGGATGGGGGCCCGGGAAGAAAAACTGTTTTTT
TRBV29-1	NA	14	TRBJ1-1	NA	CSVEDSGGNTEAFF	TGCAGCGTTGAAGATTCGGGGGGGAACACTGAAGCTTTCTTT
TRBV5-1	TRBD2	15	TRBJ2-1	NA	CASSLAGVTYNEQFF	TGCGCCAGCAGCTTAGCGGGAGTGACCTACAATGAGCAGTTCTTC
TRBV27	TRBD2	17	TRBJ2-5	NA	CASSLAPLLAGVETQYF	TGTGCCAGCAGTTTAGCCCCCCTTCTAGCGGGAGTAGAGACCCAGTACTTC
TRBV18	NA	16	TRBJ2-1	NA	CASSDTRIGGYNEQFF	TGTGCCAGCTCAGACACTCGAATAGGGGGATACAATGAGCAGTTCTTC
TRBV7-8	TRBD1	17	TRBJ1-1	NA	CASSRKPGQGPNTEAFF	TGTGCCAGCAGCCGCAAACCGGGACAGGGGCCGAACACTGAAGCTTTCTTT
TRBV25-1	TRBD2	14	TRBJ2-5	NA	CASSDSGGQETQYF	TGTGCCAGCAGTGATAGCGGGGGGCAAGAGACCCAGTACTTC
TRBV7-7	TRBD1	21	TRBJ1-5	NA	CASSLAGVEDRGVANTKPQHF	TGTGCCAGCAGCTTAGCGGGGGTGGAAGACAGGGGTGTTGCTAATACAAAGCCCCAGCATTTT
TRBV7-6	NA	16	TRBJ2-3	once	CASSRGTPALTDTQYF	TGTGCCAGCAGCCGCGGGACCCCGGCTCTCACAGATACGCAGTATTTT
TRBV28	NA	13	TRBJ1-1	NA	CASSLLGDTEAFF	TGTGCCAGCAGTTTACTGGGCGACACTGAAGCTTTCTTT
TRBV27	TRBD1	15	TRBJ2-2	NA	CASRRTGGFTGELFF	TGTGCCAGCAGAAGGACAGGGGGTTTCACCGGGGAGCTGTTTTTT
TRBV5-1	NA	14	TRBJ1-2	once	CASSLTRFNYGYTF	TGCGCCAGCAGCTTGACCAGATTTAACTATGGCTACACCTTC
TRBV27	NA	15	TRBJ2-7	NA	CASSLGPAGTYEQYF	TGTGCCAGCAGTTTAGGCCCAGCGGGTACCTACGAGCAGTACTTC
TRBV14	TRBD2	16	TRBJ2-1	NA	CASSKTSGRSYNEQFF	TGTGCCAGCAGCAAGACTAGCGGGAGGTCATACAATGAGCAGTTCTTC
TRBV7-3	NA	15	TRBJ2-1	once	CASSPVGASYNEQFF	TGTGCCAGCAGCCCGGTGGGAGCTTCCTACAATGAGCAGTTCTTC
TRBV9	NA	14	TRBJ1-1	NA	CASSVATGNTEAFF	TGTGCCAGCAGCGTAGCTACAGGGAACACTGAAGCTTTCTTT
TRBV6-6	TRBD1	15	TRBJ1-5	NA	CASSTRTGGVQPQHF	TGTGCCAGCAGTACCAGGACAGGGGGCGTGCAGCCCCAGCATTTT
TRBV30	TRBD2	20	TRBJ2-7	NA	CAWSPIGTSGNSRLWYEQYF	TGTGCCTGGAGTCCCATAGGTACTAGCGGGAACTCCCGGTTATGGTACGAGCAGTACTTC
TRBV28	NA	20	TRBJ2-1	NA	CASSLKQGTPYLSSYNEQFF	TGTGCCAGCAGCCTTAAACAGGGCACTCCCTATCTGAGCTCCTACAATGAGCAGTTCTTC
TRBV7-9	TRBD2	15	TRBJ2-3	NA	CASDRAGGPDNTQYF	TGTGCCAGTGACCGGGCGGGAGGGCCTGATAATACGCAGTATTTT
TRBV9	NA	15	TRBJ1-5	NA	CASSAEPGAEQPQHF	TGTGCCAGCAGCGCAGAGCCGGGGGCCGAACAGCCCCAGCATTTT
TRBV28	NA	13	TRBJ2-1	NA	CASGGTPYNEQFF	TGTGCCAGCGGTGGGACCCCCTACAATGAGCAGTTCTTC
TRBV19	NA	16	TRBJ1-5	NA	CASSIKNPLGSQPQHF	TGTGCCAGTAGTATTAAGAACCCTTTGGGCAGTCAGCCCCAGCATTTT
TRBV28	NA	17	TRBJ1-2	NA	CASSLGRTITGYYGYTF	TGTGCCAGCAGTCTGGGAAGGACCATCACGGGTTACTATGGCTACACCTTC
TRBV5-8	NA	13	TRBJ2-7	NA	CASSKTGPYEQYF	TGTGCCAGCAGCAAAACAGGGCCCTACGAGCAGTACTTC
TRBV7-9	TRBD1	15	TRBJ1-1	NA	CASSPWTGMSTEAFF	TGTGCCAGCAGTCCTTGGACAGGGATGAGCACTGAAGCTTTCTTT
TRBV4-3	NA	15	TRBJ1-2	NA	CASSHLTGTDYGYTF	TGCGCCAGCAGCCATCTAACCGGGACGGACTATGGCTACACCTTC
TRBV11-2	TRBD1	16	TRBJ2-3	NA	CASTPLSGQITDTQYF	TGTGCCAGCACCCCGCTTTCGGGACAGATCACAGATACGCAGTATTTT
TRBV6-6	NA	15	TRBJ2-7	NA	CASREKTGRPYEQYF	TGTGCCAGCAGAGAAAAAACGGGACGGCCCTACGAGCAGTACTTC
TRBV28	NA	13	TRBJ2-7	NA	CASIPYRGHEQYF	TGTGCCAGCATCCCCTACCGTGGCCACGAGCAGTACTTC
TRBV5-1	TRBD1	16	TRBJ1-5	NA	CASSSGTGGPNQPQHF	TGCGCCAGCAGCTCCGGGACAGGGGGACCCAATCAGCCCCAGCATTTT
TRBV19	NA	14	TRBJ2-3	NA	CASSMRQATDTQYF	TGTGCCAGTAGTATGAGACAGGCCACAGATACGCAGTATTTT
TRBV9	TRBD2	17	TRBJ2-3	NA	CASSPGTSGRYTDTQYF	TGTGCCAGCAGCCCGGGGACTAGCGGGAGGTATACAGATACGCAGTATTTT
TRBV6-5	NA	15	TRBJ2-7	NA	CASSNRDWAPYEQYF	TGTGCCAGCAGTAACAGGGATTGGGCTCCCTACGAGCAGTACTTC
TRBV19	TRBD1	16	TRBJ1-2	NA	CASSTVTGGDSYGYTF	TGTGCCAGTAGTACGGTTACAGGGGGCGATAGCTATGGCTACACCTTC
TRBV5-6	NA	11	TRBJ1-2	NA	CATGRSYGYTF	TGTGCCACCGGACGGAGCTATGGCTACACCTTC
TRBV10-1	TRBD2	17	TRBJ2-3	NA	CASSESMTSGSWDTQYF	TGCGCCAGCAGTGAGTCCATGACTAGCGGGAGTTGGGATACGCAGTATTTT
TRBV10-2	TRBD2	17	TRBJ2-3	NA	CASSSASGGVSTDTQYF	TGCGCCAGCAGTTCCGCTAGCGGGGGGGTCAGCACAGATACGCAGTATTTT
TRBV28	TRBD2	19	TRBJ2-6	NA	CASSLGLAGGFSGANVLTF	TGTGCCAGCAGTCTAGGACTAGCGGGAGGATTTTCTGGGGCCAACGTCCTGACTTTC